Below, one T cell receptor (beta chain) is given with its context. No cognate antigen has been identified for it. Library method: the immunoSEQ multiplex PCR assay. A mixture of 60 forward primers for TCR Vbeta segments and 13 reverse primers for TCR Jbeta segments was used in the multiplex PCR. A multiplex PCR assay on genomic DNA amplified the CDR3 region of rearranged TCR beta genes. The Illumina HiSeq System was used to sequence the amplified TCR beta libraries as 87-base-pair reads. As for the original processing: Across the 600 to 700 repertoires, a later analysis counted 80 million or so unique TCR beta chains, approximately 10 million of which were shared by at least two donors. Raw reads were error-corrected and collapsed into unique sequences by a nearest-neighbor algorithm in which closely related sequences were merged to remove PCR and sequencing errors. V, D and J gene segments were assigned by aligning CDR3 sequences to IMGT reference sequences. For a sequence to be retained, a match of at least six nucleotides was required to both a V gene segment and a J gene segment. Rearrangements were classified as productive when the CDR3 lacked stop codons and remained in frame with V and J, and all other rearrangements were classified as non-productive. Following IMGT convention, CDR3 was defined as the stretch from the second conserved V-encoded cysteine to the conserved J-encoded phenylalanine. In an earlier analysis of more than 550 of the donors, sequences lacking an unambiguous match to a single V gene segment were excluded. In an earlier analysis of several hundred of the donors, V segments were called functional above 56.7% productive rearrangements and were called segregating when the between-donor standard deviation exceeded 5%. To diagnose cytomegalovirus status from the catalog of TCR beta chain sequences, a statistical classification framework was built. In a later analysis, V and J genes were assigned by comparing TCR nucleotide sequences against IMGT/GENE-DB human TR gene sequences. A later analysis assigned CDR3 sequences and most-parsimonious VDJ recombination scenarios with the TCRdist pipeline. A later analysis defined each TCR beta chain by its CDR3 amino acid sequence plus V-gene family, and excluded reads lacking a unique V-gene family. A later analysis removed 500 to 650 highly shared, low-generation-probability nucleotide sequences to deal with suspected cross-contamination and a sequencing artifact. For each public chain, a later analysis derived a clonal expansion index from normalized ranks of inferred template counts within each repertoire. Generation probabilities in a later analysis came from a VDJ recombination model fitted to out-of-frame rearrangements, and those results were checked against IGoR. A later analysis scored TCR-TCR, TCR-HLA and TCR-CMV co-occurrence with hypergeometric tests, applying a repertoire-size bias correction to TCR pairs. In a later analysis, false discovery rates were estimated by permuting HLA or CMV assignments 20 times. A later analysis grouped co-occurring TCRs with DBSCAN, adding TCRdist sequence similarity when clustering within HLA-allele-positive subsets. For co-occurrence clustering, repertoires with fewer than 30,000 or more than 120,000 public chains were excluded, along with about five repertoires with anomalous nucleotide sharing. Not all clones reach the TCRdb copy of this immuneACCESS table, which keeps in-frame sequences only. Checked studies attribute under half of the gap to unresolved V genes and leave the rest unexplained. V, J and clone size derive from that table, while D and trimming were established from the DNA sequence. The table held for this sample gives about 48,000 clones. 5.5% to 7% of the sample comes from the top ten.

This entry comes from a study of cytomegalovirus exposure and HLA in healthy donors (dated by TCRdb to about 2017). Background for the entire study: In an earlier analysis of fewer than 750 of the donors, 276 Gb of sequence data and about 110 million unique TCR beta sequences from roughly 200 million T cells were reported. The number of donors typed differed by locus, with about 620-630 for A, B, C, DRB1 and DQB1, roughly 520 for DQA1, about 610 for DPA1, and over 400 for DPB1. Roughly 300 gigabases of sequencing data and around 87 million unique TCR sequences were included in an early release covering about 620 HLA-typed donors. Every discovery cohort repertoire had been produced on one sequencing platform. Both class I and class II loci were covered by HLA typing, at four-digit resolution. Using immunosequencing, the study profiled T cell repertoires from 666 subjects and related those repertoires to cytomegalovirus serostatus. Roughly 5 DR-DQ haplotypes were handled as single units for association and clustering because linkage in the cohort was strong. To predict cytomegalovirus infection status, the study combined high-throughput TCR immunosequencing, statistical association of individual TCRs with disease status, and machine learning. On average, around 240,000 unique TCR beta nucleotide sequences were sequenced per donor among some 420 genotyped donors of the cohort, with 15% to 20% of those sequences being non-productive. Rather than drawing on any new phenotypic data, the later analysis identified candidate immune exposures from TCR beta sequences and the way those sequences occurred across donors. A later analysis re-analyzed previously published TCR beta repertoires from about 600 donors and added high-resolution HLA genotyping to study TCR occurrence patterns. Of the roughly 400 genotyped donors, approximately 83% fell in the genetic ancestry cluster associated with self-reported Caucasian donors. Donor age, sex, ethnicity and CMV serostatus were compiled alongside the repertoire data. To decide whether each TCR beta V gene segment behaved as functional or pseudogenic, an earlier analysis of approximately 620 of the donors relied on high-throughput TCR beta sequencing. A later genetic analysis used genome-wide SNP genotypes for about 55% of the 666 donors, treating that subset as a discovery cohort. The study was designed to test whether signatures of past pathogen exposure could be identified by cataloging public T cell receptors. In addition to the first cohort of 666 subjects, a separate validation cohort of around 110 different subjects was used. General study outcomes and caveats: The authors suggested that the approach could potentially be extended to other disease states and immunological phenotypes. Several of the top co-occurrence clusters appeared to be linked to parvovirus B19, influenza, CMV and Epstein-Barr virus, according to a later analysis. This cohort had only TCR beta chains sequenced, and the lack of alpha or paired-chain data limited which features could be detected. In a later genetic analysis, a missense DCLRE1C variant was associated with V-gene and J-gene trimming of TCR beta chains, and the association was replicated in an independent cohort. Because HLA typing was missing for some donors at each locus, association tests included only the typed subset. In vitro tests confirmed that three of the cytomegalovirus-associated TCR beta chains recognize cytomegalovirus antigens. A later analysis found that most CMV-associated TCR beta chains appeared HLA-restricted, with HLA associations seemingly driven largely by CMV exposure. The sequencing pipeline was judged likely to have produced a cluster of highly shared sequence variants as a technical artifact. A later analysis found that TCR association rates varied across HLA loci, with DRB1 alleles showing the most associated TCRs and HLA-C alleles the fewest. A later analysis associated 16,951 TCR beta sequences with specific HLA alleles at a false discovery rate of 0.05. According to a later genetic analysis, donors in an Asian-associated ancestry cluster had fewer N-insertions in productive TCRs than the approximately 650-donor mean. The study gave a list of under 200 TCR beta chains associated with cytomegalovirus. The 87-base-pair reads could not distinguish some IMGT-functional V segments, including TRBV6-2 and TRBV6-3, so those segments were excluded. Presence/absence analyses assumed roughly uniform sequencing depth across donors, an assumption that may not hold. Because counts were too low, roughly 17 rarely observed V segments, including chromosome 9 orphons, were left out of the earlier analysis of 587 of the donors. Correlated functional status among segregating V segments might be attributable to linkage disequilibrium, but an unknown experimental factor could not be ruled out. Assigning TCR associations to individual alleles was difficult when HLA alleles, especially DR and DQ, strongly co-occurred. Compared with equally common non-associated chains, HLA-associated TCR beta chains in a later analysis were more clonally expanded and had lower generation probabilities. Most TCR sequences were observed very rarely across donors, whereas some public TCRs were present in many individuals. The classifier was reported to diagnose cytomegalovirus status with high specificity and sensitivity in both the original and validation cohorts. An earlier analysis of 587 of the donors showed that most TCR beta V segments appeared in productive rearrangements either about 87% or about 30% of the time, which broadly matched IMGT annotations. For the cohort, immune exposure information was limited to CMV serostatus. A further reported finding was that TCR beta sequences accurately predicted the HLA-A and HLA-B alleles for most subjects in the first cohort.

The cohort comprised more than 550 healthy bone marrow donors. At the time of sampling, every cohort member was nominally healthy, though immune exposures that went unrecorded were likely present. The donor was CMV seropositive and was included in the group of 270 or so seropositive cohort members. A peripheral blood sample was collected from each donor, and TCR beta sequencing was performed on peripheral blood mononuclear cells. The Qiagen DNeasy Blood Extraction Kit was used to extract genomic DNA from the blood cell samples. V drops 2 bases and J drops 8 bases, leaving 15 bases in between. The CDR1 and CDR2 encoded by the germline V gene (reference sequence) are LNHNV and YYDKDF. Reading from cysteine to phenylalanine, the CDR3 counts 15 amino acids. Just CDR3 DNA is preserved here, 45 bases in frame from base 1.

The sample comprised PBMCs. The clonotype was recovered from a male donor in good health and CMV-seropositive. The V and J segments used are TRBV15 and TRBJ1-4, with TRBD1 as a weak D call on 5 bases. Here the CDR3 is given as CATSRSTGRGEKLFF. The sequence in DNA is TGTGCCACCAGCAGAAGTACAGGTCGGGGGGAAAAACTGTTTTTT.